The following is a TCR beta chain sequence with its context. Antigen: not known. The CDR3 totals 15 residues. Germline CDR1 LGHNA, CDR2 YSLEER. Carrying UMI labels, the TRB cDNA libraries were prepared through 5' RACE. TCRdb reprocessed the 5' RACE reads; each CDR3 protein has one entry and no DNA is given. This sample's table has about 120,000 distinct CDR3 sequences. These data come from a study of CXCR3-negative and CXCR3-positive naive CD8 T cells. The study's findings and limits: Naive cells positive for CXCR3 carried more hydrophobic TRB CDR3s than CXCR3-negative ones.

The TCR originated in a human donor in good health. Some clones in this sample may be carry-over from other donors' samples. The chain couples TRBV4-3 to TRBJ2-7. Sequenced: naive CXCR3+ CD8+ T cells from blood. Stated subset: CD45RO-CCR7+CD27+CD95- naive CD8+ T cells expressing CXCR3 (TNR3+). The CDR3 spells CASSHTQASSYEQYF.